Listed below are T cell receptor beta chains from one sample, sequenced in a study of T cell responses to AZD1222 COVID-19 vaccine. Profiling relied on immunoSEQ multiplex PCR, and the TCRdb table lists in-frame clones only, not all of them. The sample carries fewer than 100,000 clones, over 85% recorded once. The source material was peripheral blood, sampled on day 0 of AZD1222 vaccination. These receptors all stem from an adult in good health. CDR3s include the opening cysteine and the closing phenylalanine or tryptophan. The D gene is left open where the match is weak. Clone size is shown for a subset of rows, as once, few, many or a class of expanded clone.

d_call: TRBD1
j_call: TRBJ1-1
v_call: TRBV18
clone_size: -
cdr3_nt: TGTGCCAGCTCACCGTTGACAGGGGGGGCTTTCTTT
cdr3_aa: CASSPLTGGAFF

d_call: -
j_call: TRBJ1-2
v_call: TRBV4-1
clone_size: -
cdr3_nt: TGCGCCAGCAGCCAAGGCAGGGACTATGGCTACACCTTC
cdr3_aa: CASSQGRDYGYTF

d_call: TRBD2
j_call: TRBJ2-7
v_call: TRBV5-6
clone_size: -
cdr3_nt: TGTGCCAGCAGCTATTTTAGCGGGAGGGCCGGGGAGCAGTACTTC
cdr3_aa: CASSYFSGRAGEQYF

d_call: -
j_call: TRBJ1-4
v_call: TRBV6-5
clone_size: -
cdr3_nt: TGTGCCAGCAGTTACGTCGGGGCAACTAATGAAAAACTGTTTTTT
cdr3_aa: CASSYVGATNEKLFF

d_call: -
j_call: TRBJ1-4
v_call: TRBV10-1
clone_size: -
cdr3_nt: TGCGCCAGCGTTGGCCCTCGTAGGGTGGAAAATGAAAAACTGTTTTTT
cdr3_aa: CASVGPRRVENEKLFF

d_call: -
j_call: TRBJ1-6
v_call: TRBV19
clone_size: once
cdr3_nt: TGTGCCAGTATCGACAGGCCTGGGCGCAGTTCACCCCTCCACTTT
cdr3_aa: CASIDRPGRSSPLHF

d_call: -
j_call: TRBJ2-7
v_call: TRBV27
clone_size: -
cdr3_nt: TGTGCCAGCAGTTTAGGGGGTCCCTACGAGCAGTACTTC
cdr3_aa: CASSLGGPYEQYF

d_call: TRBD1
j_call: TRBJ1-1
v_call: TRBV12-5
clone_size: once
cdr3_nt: TGTGCTAGTGGTCTCGTCCGGGGACAGAGCTCTACAGCTTTCTTT
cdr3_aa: CASGLVRGQSSTAFF

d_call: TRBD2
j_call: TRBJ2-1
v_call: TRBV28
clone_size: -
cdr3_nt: TGTGCCAGCACCCCGGGACTAGTCCTCGGGGAGCAGTTCTTC
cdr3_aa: CASTPGLVLGEQFF

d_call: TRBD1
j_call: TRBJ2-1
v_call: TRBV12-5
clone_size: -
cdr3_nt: TGTGCTAGTGGTTTGGCCGGGACAGTAAACAATGAGCAGTTCTTC
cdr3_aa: CASGLAGTVNNEQFF

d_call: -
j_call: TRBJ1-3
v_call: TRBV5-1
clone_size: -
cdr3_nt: TGCGCCAGCAGCTTGGACAGTAGTAATAGAAACACCATATATTTT
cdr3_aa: CASSLDSSNRNTIYF

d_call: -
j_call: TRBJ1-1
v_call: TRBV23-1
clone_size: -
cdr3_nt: TGCGCCAGCAGTCAATGGGGGAAGGGACGTACTGAAGCTTTCTTT
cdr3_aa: CASSQWGKGRTEAFF

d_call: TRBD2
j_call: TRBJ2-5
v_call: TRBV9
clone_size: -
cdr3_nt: TGTGCCAGCAGCGAACCACAGCGGGGGGGCCAAGAGACCCAGTACTTC
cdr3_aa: CASSEPQRGGQETQYF

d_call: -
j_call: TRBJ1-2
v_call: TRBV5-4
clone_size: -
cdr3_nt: TGTGCCAGCAGCTTTGGCACAGTCGATAACTATGGCTACACCTTC
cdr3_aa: CASSFGTVDNYGYTF

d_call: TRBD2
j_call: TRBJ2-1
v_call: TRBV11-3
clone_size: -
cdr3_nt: TGTGCCAGCAGCGTCACTAGCGGGAGAGGTCCTGAGCAGTTCTTC
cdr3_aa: CASSVTSGRGPEQFF

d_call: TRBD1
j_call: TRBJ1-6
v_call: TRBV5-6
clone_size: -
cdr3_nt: TGTGCCAGCAGCCCTCGGACAGGGAATTCACCCCTCCACTTT
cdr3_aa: CASSPRTGNSPLHF

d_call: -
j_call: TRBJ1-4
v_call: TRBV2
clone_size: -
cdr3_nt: TGTGCCAGCAGTGAGGGGCAGGAAGGTGAAAAACTGTTTTTT
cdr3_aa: CASSEGQEGEKLFF

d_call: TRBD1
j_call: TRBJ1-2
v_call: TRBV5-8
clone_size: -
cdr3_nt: TGTGCCAGCAGCCTACACCGCCGGGACAGGGTTAACTATGGCTACACCTTC
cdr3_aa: CASSLHRRDRVNYGYTF

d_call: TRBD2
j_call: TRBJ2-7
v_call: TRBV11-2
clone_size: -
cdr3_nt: TGTGCCAGCAGCACCCGGACTAGCGGGGGCTACGAGCAGTACTTC
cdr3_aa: CASSTRTSGGYEQYF

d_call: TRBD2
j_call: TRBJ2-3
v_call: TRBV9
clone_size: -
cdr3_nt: TGTGCCAGCAGCTCAAGACTAGCTCCGGGGGCAGATACGCAGTATTTT
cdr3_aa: CASSSRLAPGADTQYF

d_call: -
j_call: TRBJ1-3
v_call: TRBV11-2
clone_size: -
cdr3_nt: TGTGCCAGCACCATTACGGGGGGCGCTGGAAACACCATATATTTT
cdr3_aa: CASTITGGAGNTIYF

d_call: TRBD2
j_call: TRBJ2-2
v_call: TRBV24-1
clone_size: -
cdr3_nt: TGTGCCACCCAGCGAGCGGGAGGGAGAGGTAGCACCGGGGAGCTGTTTTTT
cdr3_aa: CATQRAGGRGSTGELFF

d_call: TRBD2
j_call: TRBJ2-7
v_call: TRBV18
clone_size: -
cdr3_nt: TGTGCCAGCTCAGTCGGGGCTAGCGGGAGGTACGAGCAGTACTTC
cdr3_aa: CASSVGASGRYEQYF

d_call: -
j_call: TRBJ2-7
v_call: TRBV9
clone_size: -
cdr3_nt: TGTGCCAGCAGCGTAGTGGCTCCCGGACAACTCTCCTACGAGCAGTACTTC
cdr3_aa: CASSVVAPGQLSYEQYF

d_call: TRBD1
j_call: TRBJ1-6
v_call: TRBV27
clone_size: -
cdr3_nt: TGTGCCAGCAGTCCAGGGGGGGACCGACTTGGCAGGAATTCACCCCTCCACTTT
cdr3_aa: CASSPGGDRLGRNSPLHF